This T cell receptor beta chain was sequenced during a study of T cells in Graves' hyperthyroidism and ophthalmopathy. Study results and caveats: Separation of ophthalmopathy from stable hyperthyroidism was achieved by a 13 V-J model. Among clonotypes expanded in thyroid above 0.001, most were also found in blood.

A few counts support this clonotype. Antigen specificity is unknown. V dropped 0 bases and J dropped 0 bases, with 9 bases sitting between them. Germline V lookup: CDR1 SGHRS, CDR2 YFSETQ. CDR3 length: 16 residues. Using RNA transcripts as the source, TCR beta CDR3 regions were amplified. First-round RT-PCR of the TCR CDR3 relied on the HTBI primer set. TCRdb reprocessed the multiplex PCR reads via MiXCR and lists one record per CDR3 protein. The sample has nearly 750,000 distinct CDR3 sequences, around a third seen once. No ophthalmopathy progression within 18 months constituted stable Graves' hyperthyroidism. The authors obtained PBMCs from roughly 10 ml of fresh peripheral blood.

The source of this sequence is a woman between 40 and 50 years old with Graves' hyperthyroidism. J is TRBJ2-2 and V is TRBV5-1, with a weak D call TRBD2 (5 bases). Material for sequencing was blood. CDR3 residues: CASSLDERANTGELFF. CDR3 nucleotide sequence: TGCGCCAGCAGCTTGGATGAGAGGGCGAACACCGGGGAGCTGTTTTTT. The complete variable domain, with remaining parts taken from reference TRBV5-1 and TRBJ2-2, reads KAGVTQTPRYLIKTRGQQVTLSCSPISGHRSVSWYQQTPGQGLQFLFEYFSETQRNKGNFPGRFSGRQFSNSRSEMNVSTLELGDSALYLCASSLDERANTGELFFGEGSRLTVL.